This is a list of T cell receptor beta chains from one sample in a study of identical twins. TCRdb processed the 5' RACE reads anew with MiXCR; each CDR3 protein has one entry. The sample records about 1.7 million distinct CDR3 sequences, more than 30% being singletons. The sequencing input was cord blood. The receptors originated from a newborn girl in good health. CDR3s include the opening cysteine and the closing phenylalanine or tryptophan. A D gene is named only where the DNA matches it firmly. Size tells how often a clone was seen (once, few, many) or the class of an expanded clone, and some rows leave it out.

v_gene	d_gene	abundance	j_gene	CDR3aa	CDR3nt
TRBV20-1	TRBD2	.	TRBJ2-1	CSASPVAGGGEQFF	TGCAGTGCTAGTCCTGTAGCGGGGGGGGGTGAGCAGTTCTTC
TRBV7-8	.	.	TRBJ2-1	CASSLDLLGRSSYNEQFF	TGTGCCAGCAGCTTAGATTTATTGGGGAGAAGCTCCTACAATGAGCAGTTCTTC
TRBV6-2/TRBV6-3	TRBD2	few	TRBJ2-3	CASSYPTAGGPKDTQYF	TGTGCCAGCAGTTACCCTACAGCGGGGGGGCCTAAAGATACGCAGTATTTT
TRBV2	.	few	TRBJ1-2	CASSEAKGFYGYTF	TGTGCCAGCAGTGAAGCGAAGGGCTTCTATGGCTACACCTTC
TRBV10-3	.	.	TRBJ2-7	CAITSAASSYNEQYF	TGTGCCATCACGAGCGCCGCCAGCTCCTACAATGAGCAGTACTTC
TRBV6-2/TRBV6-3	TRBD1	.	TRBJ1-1	CASSFGDRINTEAFF	TGTGCCAGCAGTTTCGGGGACAGGATTAACACTGAAGCTTTCTTT
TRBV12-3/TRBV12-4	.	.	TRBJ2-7	CASSPTGALTYGQYF	TGTGCCAGCAGTCCGACGGGGGCCCTCACCTACGGGCAGTACTTC
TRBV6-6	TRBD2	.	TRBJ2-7	CASGPSGDYEQYF	TGTGCCAGCGGGCCTAGCGGAGACTACGAGCAGTACTTC
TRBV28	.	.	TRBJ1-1	CASSPGDSLNTEAFF	TGTGCCAGCAGTCCGGGTGACAGCCTGAACACTGAAGCTTTCTTT
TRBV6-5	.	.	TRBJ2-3	CACSFRESGDTQYF	TGTGCCTGCAGTTTCCGGGAGAGCGGAGATACGCAGTATTTT
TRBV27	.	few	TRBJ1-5	CASSLQGLRNQPQHF	TGTGCCAGCAGTTTACAGGGCCTCCGCAATCAGCCCCAGCATTTT
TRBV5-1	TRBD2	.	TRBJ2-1	CASSLEAGGHYNEQFF	TGCGCCAGCAGCTTGGAGGCGGGGGGGCACTACAATGAGCAGTTCTTC
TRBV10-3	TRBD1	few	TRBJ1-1	CAITQQGADTEAFF	TGTGCCATCACCCAACAGGGGGCGGACACTGAAGCTTTCTTT
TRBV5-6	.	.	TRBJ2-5	CASTTEGYNEQYF	TGTGCCAGCACCACGGAGGGGTACAATGAGCAGTACTTC
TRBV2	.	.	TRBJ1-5	CASSELHGNQPQHF	TGTGCCAGCAGTGAACTACACGGCAATCAGCCCCAGCATTTT
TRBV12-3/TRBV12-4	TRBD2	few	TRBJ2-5	CASSYLAGKKETQYF	TGTGCCAGCAGTTATTTAGCGGGAAAGAAAGAGACCCAGTACTTC
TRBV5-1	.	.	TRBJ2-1	CASSLGWNNEQFF	TGCGCCAGCAGCTTGGGCTGGAACAATGAGCAGTTCTTC
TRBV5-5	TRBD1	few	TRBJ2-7	CASSLPPGGYEQYF	TGTGCCAGCAGCTTGCCGCCAGGGGGCTACGAGCAGTACTTC
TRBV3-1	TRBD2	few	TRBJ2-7	CASSQDPSTLAGGRYEQYF	TGTGCCAGCAGCCAAGATCCCTCTACGTTAGCGGGGGGGCGCTACGAGCAGTACTTC
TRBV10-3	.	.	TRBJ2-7	CAISEGRGGFEQYF	TGTGCCATCAGTGAGGGGCGGGGTGGGTTCGAGCAGTACTTC
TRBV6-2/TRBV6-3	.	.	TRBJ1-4	CASSYPQGRKLFF	TGTGCCAGCAGTTACCCACAGGGAAGAAAACTGTTTTTT
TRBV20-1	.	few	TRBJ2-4	CSAPDSRKNIQYF	TGCAGTGCTCCGGACTCTCGGAAAAACATTCAGTACTTC
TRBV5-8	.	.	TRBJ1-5	CASSKWVRSNQPQHF	TGTGCCAGCAGTAAGTGGGTCAGGTCCAATCAGCCCCAGCATTTT
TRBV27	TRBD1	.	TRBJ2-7	CASSLTGYNLAYEQYF	TGTGCCAGCAGTTTGACAGGGTACAATTTGGCCTACGAGCAGTACTTC
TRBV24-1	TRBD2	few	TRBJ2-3	CATSENRALAGFQDTQYF	TGTGCCACCAGTGAAAACCGCGCACTAGCGGGGTTCCAGGATACGCAGTATTTT
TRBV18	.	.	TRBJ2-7	CASSPPTRSYEQYF	TGTGCCAGCTCACCACCGACACGCTCCTACGAGCAGTACTTC
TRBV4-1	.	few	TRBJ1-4	CASSQIRGEKLFF	TGCGCCAGCAGCCAAATTCGCGGGGAAAAACTGTTTTTT
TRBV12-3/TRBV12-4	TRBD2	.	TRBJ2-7	CASSLVGGLYNEQYF	TGTGCCAGCAGTTTAGTGGGAGGGCTCTACAATGAGCAGTACTTC
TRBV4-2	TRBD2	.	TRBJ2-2	CASSQSIGLAGSTGELFF	TGTGCCAGCAGCCAATCTATCGGACTAGCGGGAAGCACCGGGGAGCTGTTTTTT
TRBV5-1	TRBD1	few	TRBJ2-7	CASSRTGYPYEQYF	TGCGCCAGCAGCCGGACAGGGTACCCCTACGAGCAGTACTTC
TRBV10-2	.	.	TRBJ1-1	CASKWTDPSSEAFF	TGCGCCAGCAAATGGACAGACCCTTCGAGTGAAGCTTTCTTT
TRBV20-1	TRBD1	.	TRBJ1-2	CSALIQGGGYTF	TGCAGTGCTCTTATCCAGGGGGGGGGCTACACCTTC
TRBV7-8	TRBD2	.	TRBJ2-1	CASSSISGVLKNEQFF	TGTGCCAGCAGCTCGATTAGCGGGGTTCTGAAAAATGAGCAGTTCTTC
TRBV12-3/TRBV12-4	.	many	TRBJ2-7	CASSVEGHRNEQYF	TGTGCCAGCAGCGTCGAAGGGCATCGGAACGAGCAGTACTTC
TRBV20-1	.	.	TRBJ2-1	CSAQRGSAVDEQFF	TGCAGTGCCCAGAGAGGTAGCGCCGTCGATGAGCAGTTCTTC
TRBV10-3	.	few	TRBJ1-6	CAIRAKTGGSPLHF	TGTGCCATCAGGGCGAAGACAGGCGGTTCACCCCTCCACTTT
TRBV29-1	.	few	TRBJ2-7	CSVVTSRPHNEQYF	TGCAGCGTTGTCACTAGCAGACCTCACAATGAGCAGTACTTC
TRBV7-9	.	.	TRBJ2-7	CASSPQERRYEQYF	TGTGCCAGCAGCCCCCAGGAGAGACGGTACGAGCAGTACTTC
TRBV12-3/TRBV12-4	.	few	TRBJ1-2	CASSAGRGGYTF	TGTGCCAGCAGCGCAGGGCGGGGTGGCTACACCTTC
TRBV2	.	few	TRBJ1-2	CVSRASPSNYGYTF	TGTGTCAGCAGGGCCAGCCCGTCTAACTATGGCTACACCTTC
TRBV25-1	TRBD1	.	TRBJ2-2	CASSPGQRTGELFF	TGTGCCTCCTCGCCGGGACAGAGGACTGGGGAGCTGTTTTTT
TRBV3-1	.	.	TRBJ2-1	CASSQEISREDNEQFF	TGTGCCAGCAGCCAAGAGATTTCGCGGGAAGACAATGAGCAGTTCTTC
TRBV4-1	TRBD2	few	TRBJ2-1	CASSQEGLAGGPSSYNEQFF	TGCGCCAGCAGCCAAGAGGGACTAGCGGGAGGGCCGAGCTCCTACAATGAGCAGTTCTTC
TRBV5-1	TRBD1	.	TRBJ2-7	CASSLEPTGSYEQYF	TGCGCCAGCAGCTTGGAACCGACAGGGTCCTACGAGCAGTACTTC